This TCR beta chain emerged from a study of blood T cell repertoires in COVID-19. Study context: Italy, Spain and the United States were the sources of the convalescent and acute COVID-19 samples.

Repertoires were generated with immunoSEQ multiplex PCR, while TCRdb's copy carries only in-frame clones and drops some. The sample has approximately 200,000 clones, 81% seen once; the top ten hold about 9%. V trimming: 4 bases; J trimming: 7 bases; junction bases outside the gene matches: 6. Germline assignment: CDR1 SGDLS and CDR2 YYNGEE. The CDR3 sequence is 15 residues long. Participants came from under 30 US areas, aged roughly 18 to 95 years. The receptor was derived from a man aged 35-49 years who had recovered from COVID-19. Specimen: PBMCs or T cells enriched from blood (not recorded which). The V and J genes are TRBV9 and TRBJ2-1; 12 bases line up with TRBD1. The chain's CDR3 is CASSSGTGGVNEQFF. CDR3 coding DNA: TGTGCCAGCAGCTCCGGGACAGGGGGCGTGAATGAGCAGTTCTTC.